This TCR beta chain was identified during a study of cytomegalovirus exposure and HLA in healthy donors. Primers: 60 Vbeta forward and 13 Jbeta reverse. TCRdb's table, derived via immunoSEQ multiplex PCR, lists solely in-frame clones and lacks some. The sample yields around 160,000 clones, roughly 80% seen once. Germline values: CDR1 MNHNS, CDR2 SASEGT. Trimming took 2 bases from V and 1 from J, leaving 14 bases between them. The CDR3 runs 17 residues. Study-wide findings and caveats: Later on, an analysis showed TCR association rates differing by HLA locus, with DRB1 the most and HLA-C the fewest. Per a prior analysis, the majority of TCR beta V segments were productive roughly 90% or roughly 30% of the time.

At collection, donors were nominally healthy, but unrecorded immune exposures were probable. As for this clone: Its specificity is not known.

Material for sequencing was PBMCs. The receptor's source is a male donor in good health and CMV-seronegative. The chain is built from TRBV6-1 and TRBJ2-2; D might be TRBD2 (5 bases). CDR3: CASSELVRAVNTGELFF. CDR3 DNA: TGTGCCAGCAGTGAACTAGTGAGGGCAGTGAACACCGGGGAGCTGTTTTTT.